Listed here is a single TCR beta chain. It has no known antigen specificity. Base qualities are not at hand, and no much larger clone is one base apart. The germline V and J ends show losses of 3 bases and 7 bases respectively, and no gene match explains 8 bases of the junction. Including cysteine and phenylalanine, the CDR3 has 13 amino acids. This entry keeps only the CDR3 DNA: 39 bases, framed from base 1. The germline V gene (reference sequence) yields GTSNPN for CDR1 and SVGIG for CDR2. These data belong to a study of blood T cell repertoires in COVID-19 (dated by TCRdb to the early 2020s). The study in broad terms: Samples covering the acute and convalescent phases of COVID-19 were provided by collaborators in the United States, Italy and Spain. The prospective study material was composed of cDNA or gDNA derived from T cells, B-cell-depleted T cells, or PBMCs. The dataset comprised deeply sampled blood TCRbeta repertoires from subjects exposed to, actively infected with, or recovered from COVID-19. A freely available public database, intended as a resource for researchers studying the immune response to SARS-CoV-2, is where the repertoires were released. Samples came from the ongoing ImmuneRACE study (first 160 participants) plus 1,254 subjects from 6 global collaborators. A de-identified subject ID, COVID-19 status, age in years and sex were almost always included in the sample metadata. Where available, HLA class I and class II types were taken from metadata supplied by the sample provider and were not determined by assay-based typing. What the research found in general, with its limitations: The amount of clinical and demographic metadata varied by source and participant and was provided uncurated.

Whole blood was collected in K2EDTA tubes by collaborating institutions according to the institutions' own protocols. For TCRbeta analysis, collaborator samples were shipped as frozen whole blood, as isolated PBMCs, or as DNA extracted from either sample type. TCRbeta CDR3 regions were amplified from genomic DNA using the immunoSEQ Assay, a bias-controlled multiplex PCR. For the original study's pipeline: Within the assay, amplification of reference gene primers was used to estimate how many nucleated cells each sample contained. Sequence reads were collapsed and filtered to measure the absolute abundance of every unique TCRbeta CDR3 rearrangement. For each sample, productive Simpson clonality was calculated as the square root of Simpson's diversity index across productive rearrangements. Imported from immuneACCESS, the table was reduced by TCRdb to in-frame sequences with V and J called. These copies leave out some clones; in studies compared against another copy, an unresolved V gene accounts for under half, and the cause of the remainder is not known. The DNA was the basis for D and trimming; V, J and clone size are from that table. Across this sample there are fewer than 15,000 clones, with over 80% seen only once. Roughly 32% of the sample is held by the ten biggest clonotypes.

Recombination joined TRBV30 with TRBJ1-1, with 7 middle bases fitting TRBD1. This sequence was found in a man aged 50 or older with active COVID-19. The sequenced material came from peripheral blood. The DNA sequence follows: TGTGCCTGGAGCCTCCCCTGGACAGGTGAAGCTTTCTTT. It encodes CAWSLPWTGEAFF.